The clone carrying this T cell receptor beta chain was counted between two and nine times. Antigen: not known. The sample belongs to a study of T cells after yellow fever vaccination. The study, taken as a whole, reports: Abundant clonotypes from the bulk population could get into FACS-sorted repertoires as contaminants. The booster saw the reappearance of most primary-vaccination clones (more than 95% CD4, around 88% CD8).

Germline CDR1 and CDR2: MNHEY and SMNVEV (reference sequence). V was cut by 2 bases and J by 2 bases, with 8 bases left in between. The CDR3 runs to 14 residues. MiXCR, applied by TCRdb to the 5' RACE reads, yields one record per CDR3 protein. Here the sample spans approximately 250,000 distinct CDR3 sequences, over 4.5% being singletons. The sequenced sample was CD4+ T cells sorted from PBMCs, obtained on the day of the yellow fever booster vaccination. V gene TRBV27 combines with J gene TRBJ2-3; unclear D gene. The origin of this receptor is a young man who received the YFV17D yellow fever vaccine. CDR3 nucleotides: TGTGCCAGCAGTTTAGGCAGACACACAGATACGCAGTATTTT. Translation gives CASSLGRHTDTQYF.